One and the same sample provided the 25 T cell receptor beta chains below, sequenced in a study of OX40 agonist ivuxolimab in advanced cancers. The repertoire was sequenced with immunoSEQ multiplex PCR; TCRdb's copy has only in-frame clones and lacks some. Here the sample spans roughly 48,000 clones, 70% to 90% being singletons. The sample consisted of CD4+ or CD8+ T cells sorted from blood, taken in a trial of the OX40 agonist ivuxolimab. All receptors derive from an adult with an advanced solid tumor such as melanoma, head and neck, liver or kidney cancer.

The CDR3 DNA is TGCGCCAGCAGCCCGCCAAGACAAAGTAACTATGGCTACACCTTC. This codes for CASSPPRQSNYGYTF. The chain is built from TRBV5-1 and TRBJ1-2, with unresolved D. V dropped 4 bases and J dropped 1 base, with 14 bases sitting between them. Germline CDR1 SGHRS, CDR2 YFSETQ. The CDR3 is made up of 15 amino acids.

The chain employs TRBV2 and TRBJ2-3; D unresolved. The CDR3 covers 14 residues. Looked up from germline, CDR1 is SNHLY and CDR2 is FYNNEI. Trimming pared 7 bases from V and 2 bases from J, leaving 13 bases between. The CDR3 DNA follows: TGTGCCAGCAAACCCGAACAGTCCACAGATACGCAGTATTTT. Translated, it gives CASKPEQSTDTQYF.

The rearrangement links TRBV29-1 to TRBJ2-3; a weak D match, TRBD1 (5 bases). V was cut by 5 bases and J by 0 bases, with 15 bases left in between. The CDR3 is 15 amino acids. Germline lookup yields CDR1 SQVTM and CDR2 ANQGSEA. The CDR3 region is CSVRRRDGSTDTQYF. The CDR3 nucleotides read TGCAGCGTTAGACGCAGGGATGGGAGCACAGATACGCAGTATTTT.

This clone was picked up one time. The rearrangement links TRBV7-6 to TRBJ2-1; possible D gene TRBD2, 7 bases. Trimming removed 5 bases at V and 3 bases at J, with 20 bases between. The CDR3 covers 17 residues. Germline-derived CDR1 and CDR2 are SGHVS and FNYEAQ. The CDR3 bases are TGTGCCAGCAGCCGGGGGGCTAGCGCGAGCCTCTACAATGAGCAGTTCTTC. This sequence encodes CASSRGASASLYNEQFF.

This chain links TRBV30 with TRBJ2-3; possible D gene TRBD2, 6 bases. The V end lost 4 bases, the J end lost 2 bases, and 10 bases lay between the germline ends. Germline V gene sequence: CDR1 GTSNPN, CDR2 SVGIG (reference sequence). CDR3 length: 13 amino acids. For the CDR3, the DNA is TGTGCCTGGACCCCGGGGGACACAGATACGCAGTATTTT. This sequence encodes CAWTPGDTDTQYF.

Written as DNA, the CDR3 is TGTGCCAGTCGGAGACCCACGGCAGATACGCAGTATTTT. It encodes CASRRPTADTQYF. This rearrangement joins TRBV6-5 to TRBJ2-3, with D unresolved. This CDR3 region has 13 residues. The germline gives CDR1 MNHEY, CDR2 SVGAGI. V was cut by 9 bases and J by 4 bases, with 14 bases left in between.

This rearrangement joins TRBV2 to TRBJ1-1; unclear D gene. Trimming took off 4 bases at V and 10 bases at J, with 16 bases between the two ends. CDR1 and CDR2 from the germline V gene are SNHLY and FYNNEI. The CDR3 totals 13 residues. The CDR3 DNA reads TGTGCCAGCAGTGGAGGGCCAAGAATGGGAGCTTTCTTT. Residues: CASSGGPRMGAFF.

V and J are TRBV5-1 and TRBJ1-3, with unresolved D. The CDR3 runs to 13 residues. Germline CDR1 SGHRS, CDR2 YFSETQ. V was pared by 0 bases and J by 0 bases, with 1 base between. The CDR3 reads CASSLDSGNTIYF. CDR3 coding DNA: TGCGCCAGCAGCTTGGACTCTGGAAACACCATATATTTT. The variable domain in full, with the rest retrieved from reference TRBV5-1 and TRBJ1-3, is KAGVTQTPRYLIKTRGQQVTLSCSPISGHRSVSWYQQTPGQGLQFLFEYFSETQRNKGNFPGRFSGRQFSNSRSEMNVSTLELGDSALYLCASSLDSGNTIYFGEGSWLTVV.

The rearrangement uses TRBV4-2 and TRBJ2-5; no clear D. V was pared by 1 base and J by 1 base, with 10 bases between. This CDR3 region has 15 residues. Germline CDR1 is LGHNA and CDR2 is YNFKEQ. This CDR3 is CASSQGGFTQETQYF. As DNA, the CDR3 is TGTGCCAGCAGCCAAGGTGGATTCACCCAAGAGACCCAGTACTTC.

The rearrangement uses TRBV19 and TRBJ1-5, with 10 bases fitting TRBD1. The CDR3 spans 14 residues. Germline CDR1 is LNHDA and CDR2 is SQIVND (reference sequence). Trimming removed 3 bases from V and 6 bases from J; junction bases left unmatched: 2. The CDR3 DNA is TGTGCCAGTAGTATCCGGACAGGGGGTCAGCCCCAGCATTTT. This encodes CASSIRTGGQPQHF.

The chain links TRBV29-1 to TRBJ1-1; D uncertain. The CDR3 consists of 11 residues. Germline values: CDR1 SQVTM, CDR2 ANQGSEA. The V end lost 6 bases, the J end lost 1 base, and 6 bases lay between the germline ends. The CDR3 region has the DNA TGCAGCGTGACCACGAACACTGAAGCTTTCTTT. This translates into CSVTTNTEAFF.

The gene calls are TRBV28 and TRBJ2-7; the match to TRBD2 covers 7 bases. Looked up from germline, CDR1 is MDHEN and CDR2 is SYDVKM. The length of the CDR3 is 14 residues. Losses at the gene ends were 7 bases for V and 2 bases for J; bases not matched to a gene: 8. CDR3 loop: CASTVREGPYEQYF. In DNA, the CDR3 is TGTGCCAGCACCGTAAGGGAGGGCCCCTACGAGCAGTACTTC.

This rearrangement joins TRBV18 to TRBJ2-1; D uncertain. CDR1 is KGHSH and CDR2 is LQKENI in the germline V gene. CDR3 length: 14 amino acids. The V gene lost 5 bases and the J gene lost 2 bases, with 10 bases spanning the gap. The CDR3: CASSADFTYNEQFF. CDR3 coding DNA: TGTGCCAGCTCAGCCGACTTCACCTACAATGAGCAGTTCTTC.

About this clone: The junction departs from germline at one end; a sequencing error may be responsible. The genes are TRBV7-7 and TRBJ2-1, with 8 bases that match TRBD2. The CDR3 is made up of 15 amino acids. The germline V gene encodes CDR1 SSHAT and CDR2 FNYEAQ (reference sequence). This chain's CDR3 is CASSQSSGTYNEQFF. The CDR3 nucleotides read TGTGCTAGCAGTCAAAGTAGCGGGACGTACAATGAGCAGTTCTTC.

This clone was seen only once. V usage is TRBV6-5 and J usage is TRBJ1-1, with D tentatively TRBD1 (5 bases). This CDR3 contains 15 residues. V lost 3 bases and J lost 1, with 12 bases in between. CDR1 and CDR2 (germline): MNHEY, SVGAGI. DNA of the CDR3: TGTGCCAGCAGTTATACTCAGGGCTGGAACACTGAAGCTTTCTTT. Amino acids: CASSYTQGWNTEAFF.

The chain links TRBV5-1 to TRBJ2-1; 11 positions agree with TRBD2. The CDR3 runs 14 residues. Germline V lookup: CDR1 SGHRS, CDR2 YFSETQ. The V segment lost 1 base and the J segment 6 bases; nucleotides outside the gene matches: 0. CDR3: CASSLTSGSNEQFF. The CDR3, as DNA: TGCGCCAGCAGCTTGACTAGCGGGAGCAATGAGCAGTTCTTC. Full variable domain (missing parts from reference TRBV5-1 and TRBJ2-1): KAGVTQTPRYLIKTRGQQVTLSCSPISGHRSVSWYQQTPGQGLQFLFEYFSETQRNKGNFPGRFSGRQFSNSRSEMNVSTLELGDSALYLCASSLTSGSNEQFFGPGTRLTVL.

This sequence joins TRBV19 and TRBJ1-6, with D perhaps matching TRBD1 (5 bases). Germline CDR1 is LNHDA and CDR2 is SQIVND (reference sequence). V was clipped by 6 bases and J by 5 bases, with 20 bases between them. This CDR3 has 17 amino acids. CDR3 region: CASSSEAGRRNNSPLHF. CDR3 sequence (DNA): TGTGCCAGTAGCTCCGAGGCAGGGCGTCGGAATAATTCACCCCTCCACTTT.

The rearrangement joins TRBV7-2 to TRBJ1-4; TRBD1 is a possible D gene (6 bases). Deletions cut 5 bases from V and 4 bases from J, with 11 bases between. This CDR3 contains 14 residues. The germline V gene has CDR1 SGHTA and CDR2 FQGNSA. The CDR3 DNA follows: TGTGCCAGCAGCCGAGGGGGGATTAATGAAAAACTGTTTTTT. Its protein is CASSRGGINEKLFF.

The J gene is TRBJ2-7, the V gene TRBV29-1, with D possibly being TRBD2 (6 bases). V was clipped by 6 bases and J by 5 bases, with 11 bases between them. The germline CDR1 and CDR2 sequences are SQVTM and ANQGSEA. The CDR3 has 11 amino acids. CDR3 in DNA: TGCAGCGTGACGGGAGCGCACGAGCAGTACTTC. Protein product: CSVTGAHEQYF.

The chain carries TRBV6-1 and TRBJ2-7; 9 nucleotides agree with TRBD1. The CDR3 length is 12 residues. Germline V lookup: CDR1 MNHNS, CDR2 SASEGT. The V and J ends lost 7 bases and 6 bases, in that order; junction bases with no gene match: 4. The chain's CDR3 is CASTRDRVEQYF. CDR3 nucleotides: TGTGCCAGCACCCGGGACAGGGTCGAGCAGTACTTC.

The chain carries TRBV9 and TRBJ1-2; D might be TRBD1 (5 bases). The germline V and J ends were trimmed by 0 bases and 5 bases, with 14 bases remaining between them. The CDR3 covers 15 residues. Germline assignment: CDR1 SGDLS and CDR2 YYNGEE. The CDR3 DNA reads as TGTGCCAGCAGCGTAGAGGCCCAGGGCGCATATGGCTACACCTTC. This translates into CASSVEAQGAYGYTF.

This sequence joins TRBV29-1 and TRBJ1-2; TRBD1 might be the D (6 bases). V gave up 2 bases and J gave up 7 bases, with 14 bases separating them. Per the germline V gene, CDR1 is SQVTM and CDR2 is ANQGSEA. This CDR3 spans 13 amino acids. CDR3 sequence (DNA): TGCAGCGTTGAAAGTGAGAGGGGGGGTGGCTACACCTTC. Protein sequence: CSVESERGGGYTF.

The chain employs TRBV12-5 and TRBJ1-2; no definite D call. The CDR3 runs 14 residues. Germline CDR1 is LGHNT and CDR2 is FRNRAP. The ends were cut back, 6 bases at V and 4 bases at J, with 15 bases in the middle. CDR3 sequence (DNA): TGTGCTAGTGGGGCAGCAGGCACTGGCTATGGCTACACCTTC. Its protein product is CASGAAGTGYGYTF.

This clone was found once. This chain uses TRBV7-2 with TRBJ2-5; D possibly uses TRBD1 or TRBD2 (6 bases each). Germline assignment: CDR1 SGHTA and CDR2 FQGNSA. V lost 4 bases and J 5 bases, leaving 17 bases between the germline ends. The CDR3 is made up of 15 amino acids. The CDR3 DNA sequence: TGTGCCAGCAGCTGGAACAGGGCCCGGGGGGAGACCCAGTACTTC. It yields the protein CASSWNRARGETQYF.

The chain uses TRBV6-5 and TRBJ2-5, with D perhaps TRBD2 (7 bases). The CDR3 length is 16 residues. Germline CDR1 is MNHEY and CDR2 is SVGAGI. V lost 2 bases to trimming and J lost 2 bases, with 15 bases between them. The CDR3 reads CASSYGGRGGQETQYF. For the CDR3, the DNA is TGTGCCAGCAGTTACGGGGGGCGCGGGGGACAAGAGACCCAGTACTTC.